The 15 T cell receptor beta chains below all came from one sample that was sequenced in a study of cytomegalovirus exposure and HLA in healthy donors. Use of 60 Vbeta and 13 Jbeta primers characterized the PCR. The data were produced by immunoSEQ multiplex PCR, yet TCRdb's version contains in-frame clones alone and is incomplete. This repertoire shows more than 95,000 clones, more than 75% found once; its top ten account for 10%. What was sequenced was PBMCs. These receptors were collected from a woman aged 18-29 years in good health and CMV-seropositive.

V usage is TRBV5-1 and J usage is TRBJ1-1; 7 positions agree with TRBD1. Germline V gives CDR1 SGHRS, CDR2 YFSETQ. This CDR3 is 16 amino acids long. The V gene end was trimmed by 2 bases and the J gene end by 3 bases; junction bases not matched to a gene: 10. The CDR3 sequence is CASSFFPRQGDTEAFF. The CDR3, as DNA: TGCGCCAGCAGCTTCTTTCCTAGGCAGGGGGACACTGAAGCTTTCTTT.

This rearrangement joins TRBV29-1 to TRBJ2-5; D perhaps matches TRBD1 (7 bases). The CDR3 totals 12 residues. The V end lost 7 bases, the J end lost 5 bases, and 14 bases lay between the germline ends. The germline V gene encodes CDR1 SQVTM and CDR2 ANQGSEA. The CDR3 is CSGRTGGETQYF. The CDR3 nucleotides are TGCAGCGGGAGGACAGGAGGGGAGACCCAGTACTTC.

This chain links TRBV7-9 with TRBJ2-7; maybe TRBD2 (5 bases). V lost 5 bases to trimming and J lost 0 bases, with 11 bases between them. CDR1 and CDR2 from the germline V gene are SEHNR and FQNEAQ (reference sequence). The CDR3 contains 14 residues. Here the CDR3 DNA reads TGTGCCAGCAGCGCCCGGACTGGCTCCTACGAGCAGTACTTC. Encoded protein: CASSARTGSYEQYF.

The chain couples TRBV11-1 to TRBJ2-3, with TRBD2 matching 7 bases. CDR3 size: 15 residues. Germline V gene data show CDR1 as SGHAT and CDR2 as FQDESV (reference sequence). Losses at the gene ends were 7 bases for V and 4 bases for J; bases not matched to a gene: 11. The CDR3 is CASNRGGEGSDTQYF. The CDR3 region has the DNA TGTGCCAGCAACCGAGGCGGGGAGGGCTCAGATACGCAGTATTTT.

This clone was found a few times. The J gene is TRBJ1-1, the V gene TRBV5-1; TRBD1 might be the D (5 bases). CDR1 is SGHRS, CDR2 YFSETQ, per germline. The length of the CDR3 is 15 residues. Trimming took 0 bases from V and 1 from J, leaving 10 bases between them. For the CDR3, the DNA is TGCGCCAGCAGCTTGGCCTGGGGGGGGAACACTGAAGCTTTCTTT. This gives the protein CASSLAWGGNTEAFF.

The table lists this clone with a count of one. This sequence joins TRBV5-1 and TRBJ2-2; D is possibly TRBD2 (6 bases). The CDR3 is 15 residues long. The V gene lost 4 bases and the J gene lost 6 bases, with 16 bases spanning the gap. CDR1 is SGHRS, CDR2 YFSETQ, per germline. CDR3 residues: CASSLMGGVAGELFF. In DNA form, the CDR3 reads TGCGCCAGCAGCCTAATGGGGGGTGTGGCCGGGGAGCTGTTTTTT.

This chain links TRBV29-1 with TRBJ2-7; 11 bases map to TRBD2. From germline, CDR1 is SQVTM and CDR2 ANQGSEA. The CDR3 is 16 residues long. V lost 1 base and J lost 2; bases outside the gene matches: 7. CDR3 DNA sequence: TGCAGCGTTGAAGTCCTCCTAGCGGGGGGTACCTACGAGCAGTACTTC. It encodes CSVEVLLAGGTYEQYF.

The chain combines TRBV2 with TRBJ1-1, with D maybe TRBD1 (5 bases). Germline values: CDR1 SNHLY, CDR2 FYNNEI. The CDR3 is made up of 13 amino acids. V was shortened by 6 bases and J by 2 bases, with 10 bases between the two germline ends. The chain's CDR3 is CASSIDSNTEAFF. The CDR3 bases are TGTGCCAGCAGCATTGACAGTAACACTGAAGCTTTCTTT.

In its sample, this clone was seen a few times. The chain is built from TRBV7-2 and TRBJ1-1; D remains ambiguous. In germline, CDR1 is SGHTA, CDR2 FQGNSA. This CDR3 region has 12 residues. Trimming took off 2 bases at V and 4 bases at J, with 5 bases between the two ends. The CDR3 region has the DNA TGTGCCAGCAGCTTAATCGGCACTGAAGCTTTCTTT. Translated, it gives CASSLIGTEAFF.

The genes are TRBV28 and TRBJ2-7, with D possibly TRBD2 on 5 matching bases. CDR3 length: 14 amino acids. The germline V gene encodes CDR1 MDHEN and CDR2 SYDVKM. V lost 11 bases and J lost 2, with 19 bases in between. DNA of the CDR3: TGTGCCTCGATGGGCAGCGGACCCACCTACGAGCAGTACTTC. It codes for CASMGSGPTYEQYF.

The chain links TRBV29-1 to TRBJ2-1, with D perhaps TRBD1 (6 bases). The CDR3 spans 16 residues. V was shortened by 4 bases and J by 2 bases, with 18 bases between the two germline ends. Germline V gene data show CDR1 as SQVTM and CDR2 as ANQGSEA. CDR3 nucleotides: TGCAGCGTTGGGCGGTATGGGGGCATCGCCTACAATGAGCAGTTCTTC. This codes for CSVGRYGGIAYNEQFF.

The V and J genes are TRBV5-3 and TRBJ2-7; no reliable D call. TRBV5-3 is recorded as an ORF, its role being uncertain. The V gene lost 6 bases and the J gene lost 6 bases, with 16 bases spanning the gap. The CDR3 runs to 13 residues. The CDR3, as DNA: TGTGCCAGAACCCCCTCCCCACACGTCGAGCAGTACTTC. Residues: CARTPSPHVEQYF.

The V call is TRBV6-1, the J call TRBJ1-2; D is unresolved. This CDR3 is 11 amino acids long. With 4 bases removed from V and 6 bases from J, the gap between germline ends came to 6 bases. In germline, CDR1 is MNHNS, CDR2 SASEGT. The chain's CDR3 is CASSVSDGYTF. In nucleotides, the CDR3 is TGTGCCAGCAGTGTATCTGATGGCTACACCTTC.

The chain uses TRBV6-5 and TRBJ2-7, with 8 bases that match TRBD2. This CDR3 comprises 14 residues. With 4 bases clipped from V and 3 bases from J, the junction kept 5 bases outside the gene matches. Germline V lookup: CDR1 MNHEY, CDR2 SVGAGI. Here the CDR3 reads CASSSRGGYYEQYF. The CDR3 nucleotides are TGTGCCAGCAGTTCCCGGGGGGGTTACTACGAGCAGTACTTC.

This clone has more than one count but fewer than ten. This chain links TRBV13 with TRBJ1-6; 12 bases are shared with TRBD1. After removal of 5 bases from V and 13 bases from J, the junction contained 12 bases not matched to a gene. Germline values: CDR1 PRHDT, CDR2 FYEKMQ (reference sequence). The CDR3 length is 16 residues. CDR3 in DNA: TGTGCCAGCAGCCCCTGGGACAGGGGGCAGGGAGGGCCCCTCCACTTT. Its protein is CASSPWDRGQGGPLHF.